The 16 T cell receptor beta chains in this list originate from one sample, sequenced in a study of blood T cell repertoires in COVID-19. Generated by immunoSEQ multiplex PCR, the TCRdb table keeps only in-frame clones and is missing some. This sample has fewer than 300,000 clones, with roughly 86% found just once. The sequenced material came from peripheral blood. These receptors originate from a young man with active or convalescent COVID-19.

This clone was seen once. The V and J genes are TRBV3-1 (or the pseudogene TRBV3-2) and TRBJ2-2, with a weak D call TRBD2 (6 bases). Germline assignment: CDR1 LGHDT and CDR2 YNNKEL (reference sequence). This CDR3 is built from 16 residues. V was trimmed by 1 base and J by 2 bases, leaving 11 bases between them. The CDR3 protein is CASSQGGVLNTGELFF. CDR3 DNA: TGTGCCAGCAGCCAAGGCGGGGTTTTAAACACCGGGGAGCTGTTTTTT.

The genes are TRBV18 and TRBJ1-1; TRBD1 agrees at 8 bases. CDR1 is KGHSH, CDR2 LQKENI, per germline. Trimming removed 3 bases from V and 5 bases from J; junction bases left unmatched: 5. The CDR3 sequence is 14 residues long. The CDR3 DNA sequence: TGTGCCAGCTCACCGGGACAGGCTAGGACTGAAGCTTTCTTT. Protein product: CASSPGQARTEAFF.

In its sample, this clone was seen many times. This chain uses TRBV5-5 with TRBJ2-7; D is undetermined. This CDR3 region has 14 residues. Trimming shortened V by 4 bases and J by 1 base, and 12 bases separated the two germline ends. In germline, CDR1 is SGHKS, CDR2 YYEKEE (reference sequence). CDR3: CASSAHPGSYEQYF. CDR3 bases: TGTGCCAGCAGCGCCCACCCGGGTTCCTACGAGCAGTACTTC.

The chain has TRBV19 and TRBJ2-7; 8 nucleotides agree with TRBD2. V gave up 6 bases and J gave up 2 bases; unmatched junction bases: 9. CDR3 size: 15 residues. Germline V gene sequence: CDR1 LNHDA, CDR2 SQIVND (reference sequence). CDR3 sequence reads: CASSGGDSGAYEQYF. Here the CDR3 DNA reads TGTGCCAGTAGCGGGGGGGATAGCGGGGCCTACGAGCAGTACTTC.

This clone was seen only a few times. The V gene is TRBV3-1 (or the pseudogene TRBV3-2), the J gene TRBJ1-1; possibly TRBD1 for D (6 bases). This CDR3 is built from 13 residues. V lost 4 bases to trimming and J lost 5 bases, with 11 bases between them. Germline loops: CDR1 LGHDT, CDR2 YNNKEL (reference sequence). As DNA, the CDR3 is TGTGCCAGCAGCCCCCGGACAGCTACTGAAGCTTTCTTT. Encoded protein: CASSPRTATEAFF.

This clone was seen a single time. The CDR3 DNA sequence: TGTGCCAGCACCCCCGACAGGGTGGGGGAGCAGTACTTC. Translating it yields CASTPDRVGEQYF. The chain links TRBV12-3 or TRBV12-4 to TRBJ2-7; the match to TRBD1 covers 7 bases. The CDR3 runs to 13 residues. Trimming removed 7 bases from V and 7 bases from J; junction bases left unmatched: 10.

J is TRBJ2-2 and V is TRBV3-1 (or the pseudogene TRBV3-2); perhaps TRBD1 as D (5 bases). Germline loops: CDR1 LGHDT, CDR2 YNNKEL (reference sequence). The CDR3 runs 16 residues. The V and J ends lost 3 bases and 4 bases respectively, with 15 bases between them. CDR3 bases: TGTGCCAGCAGCCAGGGGCAGGGTGTGATCACCGGGGAGCTGTTTTTT. It is translated as CASSQGQGVITGELFF.

J is TRBJ2-3 and V is TRBV11-2; D gene ambiguous. The CDR3 extends over 12 amino acids. Deletions cut 2 bases from V and 6 bases from J, with 6 bases between. Germline loops: CDR1 SGHAT, CDR2 FQNNGV. In DNA form, the CDR3 reads TGTGCCAGCAGCTTATATTTCGATACGCAGTATTTT. This codes for CASSLYFDTQYF.

This clone was seen a single time. The gene calls are TRBV2 and TRBJ2-3; tentative D call: TRBD2 (6 bases). Trimming took off 7 bases at V and 4 bases at J, with 15 bases between the two ends. Germline V gene sequence: CDR1 SNHLY, CDR2 FYNNEI. CDR3 length: 14 residues. The chain's CDR3 is CASIPDRGSDTQYF. CDR3 sequence (DNA): TGTGCCAGCATACCGGATCGGGGGTCAGATACGCAGTATTTT. Full variable domain (rest looked up from reference TRBV2 and TRBJ2-3): EPEVTQTPSHQVTQMGQEVILRCVPISNHLYFYWYRQILGQKVEFLVSFYNNEISEKSEIFDDQFSVERPDGSNFTLKIRSTKLEDSAMYFCASIPDRGSDTQYFGPGTRLTVL.

The count of this clone is one. The chain uses TRBV7-8 and TRBJ2-5, with D hard to call. CDR3 length: 13 residues. Trimming shortened V by 1 base and J by 3 bases, and 6 bases separated the two germline ends. CDR1 is SGHVS, CDR2 FQNEAQ, per germline. CDR3 bases: TGTGCCAGCAGCTTAGGGCGGAAAGAGACCCAGTACTTC. This gives the protein CASSLGRKETQYF.

This chain joins TRBV4-1 and TRBJ2-1, with 9 bases that match TRBD2. V lost 0 bases to trimming and J lost 6 bases; unmatched junction nucleotides: 3. There are 15 residues in the CDR3. The germline gives CDR1 MGHRA, CDR2 YSYEKL. The CDR3 bases are TGCGCCAGCAGCCAAGATTCGCGGGGGGGCAATGAGCAGTTCTTC. Its protein is CASSQDSRGGNEQFF.

The table lists this clone with a count of one. The V and J genes are TRBV6-2 or TRBV6-3 and TRBJ2-3; TRBD1 might be the D (6 bases). V shed 0 bases and J shed 4 bases, with 29 bases lying between them. The CDR3 covers 21 residues. Germline V CDR1 and CDR2: MNHEY, SVGEGT. CDR3 in DNA: TGTGCCAGCAGTTACTCTCGGACGGGACAACAGGGAGCGTGGGGCCCAGATACGCAGTATTTT. This sequence encodes CASSYSRTGQQGAWGPDTQYF.

This clone was seen many times. This CDR3 is also generated by other DNA sequences in the sample. The chain recombines TRBV9 with TRBJ2-2; D is uncertain. Between the trimmed V and J ends, which lost 0 bases and 6 bases, there was a span of 6 bases. Germline CDR1 SGDLS, CDR2 YYNGEE. The CDR3 is made up of 13 amino acids. CDR3 sequence (DNA): TGTGCCAGCAGCGTAGAGGAGTCCGGGGAGCTGTTTTTT. Residues: CASSVEESGELFF.

V gene TRBV7-2 combines with J gene TRBJ1-2, with no clear D. This CDR3 spans 14 amino acids. Per germline, CDR1 SGHTA and CDR2 FQGNSA. With 5 bases removed from V and 0 bases from J, the gap between germline ends came to 10 bases. CDR3 sequence reads: CASSPSTANYGYTF. The CDR3 DNA reads as TGTGCCAGCAGCCCCTCTACAGCTAACTATGGCTACACCTTC.

V is TRBV2 and J is TRBJ2-1, with TRBD2 identical over 12 bases. Trimming cost V 5 bases and J 7 bases; bases outside gene matches: 12. The CDR3 covers 17 residues. The germline CDR1 and CDR2 sequences are SNHLY and FYNNEI. Written as DNA, the CDR3 is TGTGCCAGCAGTTCTCCTAGCGGGGGGGCTGATCCGAATGAGCAGTTCTTC. Encoded protein: CASSSPSGGADPNEQFF.

The chain combines TRBV7-9 with TRBJ2-1; TRBD2 is a possible D gene (5 bases). CDR1 is SEHNR and CDR2 is FQNEAQ in the germline V gene (reference sequence). V was pared by 1 base and J by 2 bases, with 9 bases between. There are 15 residues in the CDR3. This CDR3 is CASSLGGLTYNEQFF. The CDR3 DNA sequence: TGTGCCAGCAGCTTAGGCGGACTCACCTACAATGAGCAGTTCTTC. Supplemented by reference TRBV7-9 and TRBJ2-1, the full variable domain reads DTGVSQNPRHKITKRGQNVTFRCDPISEHNRLYWYRQTLGQGPEFLTYFQNEAQLEKSRLLSDRFSAERPKGSFSTLEIQRTEQGDSAMYLCASSLGGLTYNEQFFGPGTRLTVL.